The 16 T cell receptor beta chains in this list originate from one sample, sequenced in a study of blood T cell repertoires in COVID-19. The protocol was immunoSEQ multiplex PCR, while the TCRdb copy is restricted to in-frame clones and leaves out a portion. The sample contains around 150,000 clones, over 60% of which appear only once. Sequencing was done on a sample of peripheral blood. These receptors were obtained from a woman aged 50 to 65 with active or convalescent COVID-19.

The V gene is TRBV2, the J gene TRBJ2-2, with D possibly matching TRBD2 (6 bases). Looked up from germline, CDR1 is SNHLY and CDR2 is FYNNEI. This CDR3 spans 15 amino acids. The V end lost 0 bases, the J end lost 3 bases, and 8 bases lay between the germline ends. The CDR3 sequence is CASSEARGYTGELFF. The DNA for the CDR3 is TGTGCCAGCAGTGAAGCGCGGGGTTACACCGGGGAGCTGTTTTTT.

V and J are TRBV4-2 and TRBJ1-1; possible D gene TRBD1, 5 bases. The ends were cut back, 0 bases at V and 0 bases at J, with 11 bases in the middle. The CDR3 consists of 16 residues. Germline V CDR1 and CDR2: LGHNA, YNFKEQ. Here the CDR3 DNA reads TGTGCCAGCAGCCAAGATCCCGACAGATTGAACACTGAAGCTTTCTTT. Translating gives CASSQDPDRLNTEAFF.

This clone was counted a single time. The chain is built from TRBV18 and TRBJ1-1, with TRBD1 identical over 8 bases. There are 15 residues in the CDR3. V was clipped by 3 bases and J by 5 bases; unmatched bases: 8. Per germline, CDR1 KGHSH and CDR2 LQKENI. DNA of the CDR3: TGTGCCAGCTCACCCATGGGACAGGTCGGGACTGAAGCTTTCTTT. It encodes CASSPMGQVGTEAFF.

V gene TRBV19 combines with J gene TRBJ1-1; 7 bases match TRBD1. Germline V gives CDR1 LNHDA, CDR2 SQIVND (reference sequence). This CDR3 contains 14 residues. Unmatched junction bases numbered 4, after V lost 5 bases and J lost 1 base. CDR3 loop: CASSAYRGNTEAFF. CDR3 bases: TGTGCCAGTAGTGCCTACAGGGGGAACACTGAAGCTTTCTTT.

The CDR3 reads CASSAGRGNPNQPQHF. The CDR3 DNA follows: TGTGCCAGCAGTGCGGGCCGGGGAAACCCTAATCAGCCCCAGCATTTT. The rearrangement links TRBV6-4 to TRBJ1-5; D call uncertain. The CDR3 sequence is 16 residues long. V dropped 4 bases and J dropped 4 bases, with 17 bases sitting between them. Germline CDR1 is MRHNA and CDR2 is SNTAGT.

This clone turned up a few times. The V and J genes are TRBV3-1 (or the pseudogene TRBV3-2) and TRBJ1-1; possibly TRBD1 for D (6 bases). Germline CDR1 is LGHDT and CDR2 is YNNKEL (reference sequence). This CDR3 spans 14 amino acids. Trimming cost V 4 bases and J 1 base, with 10 bases left between them. The CDR3 here is CASSRGQSNTEAFF. In nucleotides, the CDR3 is TGTGCCAGCAGCCGCGGACAGTCGAACACTGAAGCTTTCTTT.

J is TRBJ2-5 and V is TRBV2, with 7 bases that match TRBD2. Germline CDR1 SNHLY, CDR2 FYNNEI. Trimming removed 3 bases from V and 5 bases from J; junction bases left unmatched: 6. The CDR3 covers 14 residues. The CDR3: CASSDASGSETQYF. CDR3 nucleotide sequence: TGTGCCAGCAGTGACGCTAGCGGAAGCGAGACCCAGTACTTC.

The chain couples TRBV20-1 to TRBJ1-4; 7 bases are shared with TRBD1. Germline lookup yields CDR1 DFQATT and CDR2 SNEGSKA (reference sequence). V trimming: 3 bases; J trimming: 6 bases; junction bases outside the gene matches: 4. The CDR3 covers 13 residues. The CDR3, as DNA: TGCAGTGCTAGTCCAGGGGGTTATGAAAAACTGTTTTTT. It translates to CSASPGGYEKLFF.

The sample holds a few counts of this clone. V gene TRBV30 combines with J gene TRBJ2-2; 9 nucleotides line up with TRBD2. J lost 2 bases, V lost 2 bases, and 6 bases had no gene match. There are 16 residues in the CDR3. Germline V gives CDR1 GTSNPN, CDR2 SVGIG (reference sequence). The CDR3 bases are TGTGCCTGGAGTCCTCCGCTAGCGGGAAACACCGGGGAGCTGTTTTTT. Its protein is CAWSPPLAGNTGELFF.

This clone came up once. The chain links TRBV30 to TRBJ1-5, with 9 bases identical to TRBD1. After removal of 3 bases from V and 5 bases from J, the junction contained 5 bases not matched to a gene. Germline V lookup: CDR1 GTSNPN, CDR2 SVGIG (reference sequence). The CDR3 runs 14 residues. CDR3 residues: CAWSPGQGHQPQHF. The CDR3 coding sequence is TGTGCCTGGAGCCCGGGACAGGGTCATCAGCCCCAGCATTTT.

V is TRBV9 and J is TRBJ2-7, with 9 nucleotides matching TRBD2. Germline trimming cut 8 bases from V and 5 bases from J; bases unmatched to any gene: 14. The CDR3 extends over 15 amino acids. CDR1 is SGDLS and CDR2 is YYNGEE in the germline V gene. As DNA, the CDR3 is TGTGCCAGGACCGGGGCTAGCGGGGAGGCCGACGAGCAGTACTTC. Protein product: CARTGASGEADEQYF.

The genes are TRBV14 and TRBJ1-4; D call uncertain. CDR3 length: 16 residues. V dropped 0 bases and J dropped 6 bases, with 14 bases sitting between them. Germline CDR1 SGHDN, CDR2 FVKESK. CDR3 bases: TGTGCCAGCAGCCAAGATCTGACGGGCGGGTATGAAAAACTGTTTTTT. The encoded protein is CASSQDLTGGYEKLFF.

This chain joins TRBV11-2 and TRBJ2-2, with D perhaps matching TRBD2 (5 bases). Deletions cut 8 bases from V and 0 bases from J, with 13 bases between. Germline V gene data show CDR1 as SGHAT and CDR2 as FQNNGV. This CDR3 has 15 amino acids. The CDR3 bases are TGTGCCAGCGCTCCGGGGAACCCGAACACCGGGGAGCTGTTTTTT. It encodes CASAPGNPNTGELFF. Filled out from reference TRBV11-2 and TRBJ2-2, the complete variable domain reads EAGVAQSPRYKIIEKRQSVAFWCNPISGHATLYWYQQILGQGPKLLIQFQNNGVVDDSQLPKDRFSAERLKGVDSTLKIQPAKLEDSAVYLCASAPGNPNTGELFFGEGSRLTVL.

At least ten counts were recorded for this clone. V usage is TRBV19 and J usage is TRBJ1-2; D may be TRBD1 (6 bases). The germline gives CDR1 LNHDA, CDR2 SQIVND (reference sequence). This CDR3 is built from 12 residues. V gave up 6 bases and J gave up 5 bases, with 10 bases separating them. The CDR3, as DNA: TGTGCCAGTAGCAGAACAGGGTATGGCTACACCTTC. Translated, it gives CASSRTGYGYTF.

This sequence joins TRBV15 and TRBJ2-5, with 8 nucleotides matching TRBD1. V was pared by 4 bases and J by 5 bases, with 12 bases of the junction left unmatched. Looked up from germline, CDR1 is LNHNV and CDR2 is YYDKDF (reference sequence). CDR3 size: 16 residues. The chain's CDR3 is CATSKNVRGQWETQYF. The CDR3 DNA reads TGTGCCACCAGCAAAAACGTCAGGGGGCAATGGGAGACCCAGTACTTC. The full variable domain, in which reference TRBV15 and TRBJ2-5 provide the parts outside the CDR3, is DAMVIQNPRYQVTQFGKPVTLSCSQTLNHNVMYWYQQKSSQAPKLLFHYYDKDFNNEADTPDNFQSRRPNTSFCFLDIRSPGLGDTAMYLCATSKNVRGQWETQYFGPGTRLLVL.

V gene TRBV18 combines with J gene TRBJ1-2; D might be TRBD1 (6 bases). Trimming pared 6 bases from V and 4 bases from J, leaving 15 bases between. This CDR3 is built from 14 residues. Per germline, CDR1 KGHSH and CDR2 LQKENI. The CDR3 DNA reads TGTGCCAGCTCTCCAAGACAGGAAACCTATGGCTACACCTTC. It translates to CASSPRQETYGYTF.